This T cell receptor beta chain was profiled in a study of cytomegalovirus exposure and HLA in healthy donors. Overall study context: The roughly 130 validation repertoires used the same platform as the roughly 610 first-cohort repertoires, a later analysis reported. Overall study results and limits: Specificity for CMV antigens was confirmed in vitro for a few of the CMV-associated chains. Usually a TCR sequence was rare, but some public TCRs were found in many donors. Among TCR beta chains, those listed as cytomegalovirus-associated numbered about 150.

CDR1 SGHRS and CDR2 YFSETQ come from the germline V gene. Trimming took off 1 base at V and 1 base at J, with 9 bases between the two ends. This CDR3 spans 14 amino acids. Concerning this clone itself: Its antigen is undetermined.

This table comes from immunoSEQ multiplex PCR, and its TCRdb copy is limited to in-frame clones, with some not included. This repertoire shows 200,000 or so clones, roughly 88% found once; its top ten account for roughly 12%. The rearrangement joins TRBV5-1 to TRBJ2-7; D is unclear. The source material was PBMCs. The receptor's source is a woman in her 30s in good health and CMV-seropositive. The CDR3 bases are TGCGCCAGCAGCTTGACAATTCCTTCCTACGAGCAGTACTTC. It yields the protein CASSLTIPSYEQYF.